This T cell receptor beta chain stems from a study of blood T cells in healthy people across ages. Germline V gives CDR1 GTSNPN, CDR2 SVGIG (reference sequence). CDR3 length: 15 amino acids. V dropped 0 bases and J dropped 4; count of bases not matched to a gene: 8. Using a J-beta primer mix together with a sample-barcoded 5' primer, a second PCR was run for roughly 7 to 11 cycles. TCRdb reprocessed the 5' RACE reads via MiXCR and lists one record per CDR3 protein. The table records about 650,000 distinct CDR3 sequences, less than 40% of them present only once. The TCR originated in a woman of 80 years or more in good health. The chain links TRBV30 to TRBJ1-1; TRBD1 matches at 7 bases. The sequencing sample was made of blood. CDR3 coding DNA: TGTGCCTGGAGTGTCCCGACAGGGATGGGCACTGAAGCTTTCTTT. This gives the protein CAWSVPTGMGTEAFF. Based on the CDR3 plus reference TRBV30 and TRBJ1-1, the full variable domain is SQTIHQWPATLVQPVGSPLSLECTVEGTSNPNLYWYRQAAGRGLQLLFYSVGIGQISSEVPQNLSASRPQDRQFILSSKKLLLSDSGFYLCAWSVPTGMGTEAFFGQGTRLTVV.